A few counts support the clone carrying this T cell receptor beta chain. The antigen is not known. This entry comes from a study of response to subunit inactivated influenza vaccine. Whole-study findings and limits: With each seasonal influenza vaccination, the authors suggested, few new T cells are recruited.

TCRdb called the RT-PCR reads again in MiXCR, with one record for every CDR3 protein. Here the sample spans more than 200,000 distinct CDR3 sequences, more than 9% being singletons. Losses at the gene ends were 5 bases for V and 8 bases for J; bases not matched to a gene: 3. This CDR3 has 12 residues. The receptor was isolated from a man between 45 and 60 years old who received an inactivated influenza vaccine. Sequences were derived from non-naive T cells sorted from PBMCs, sampled about 14 days before vaccination. This chain connects TRBV12-3 or TRBV12-4 to TRBJ2-1, with 7 nucleotides matching TRBD1. Here the CDR3 DNA reads TGTGCCAGCAGTAGAGGGACAGATGAGCAGTTCTTC. This gives the protein CASSRGTDEQFF.